This T cell receptor (beta chain) was sequenced during a study of PD-L1 blockade in urothelial cancer. The overall study: From about 2014, patients received atezolizumab, given as 1,200 mg intravenously every 3 weeks. Samples of blood were analyzed 3 weeks (second dose) and 6 weeks after treatment start. Typically, measured as a median, blood samples had 140,000 or so T cells.

This CDR3 has 16 amino acids. In germline, CDR1 is SGHVS, CDR2 FQNEAQ. V trimming: 3 bases; J trimming: 2 bases; junction bases outside the gene matches: 10. Regarding time point: peripheral blood 6 weeks after treatment start. Some clones are missing from TCRdb's copy, which holds only in-frame ones; the method was immunoSEQ multiplex PCR. The table shows tens of thousands of clones, with around 82% occurring only once. The chain couples TRBV7-8 to TRBJ2-7, with 7 bases matching TRBD2. Here the sequenced sample was PBMCs, taken around atezolizumab (anti-PD-L1) treatment. This receptor was obtained from a man aged 65 to 79 with urothelial cancer. The CDR3 nucleotides read TGTGCCAGCAGCTTCCTATATAGCGGGCTCCCCTACGAGCAGTACTTC. Translating it yields CASSFLYSGLPYEQYF. Full variable domain (outside the CDR3, taken from reference TRBV7-8 and TRBJ2-7): GAGVSQSPRYKVAKRGQDVALRCDPISGHVSLFWYQQALGQGPEFLTYFQNEAQLDKSGLPSDRFFAERPEGSVSTLKIQRTQQEDSAVYLCASSFLYSGLPYEQYFGPGTRLTVT.